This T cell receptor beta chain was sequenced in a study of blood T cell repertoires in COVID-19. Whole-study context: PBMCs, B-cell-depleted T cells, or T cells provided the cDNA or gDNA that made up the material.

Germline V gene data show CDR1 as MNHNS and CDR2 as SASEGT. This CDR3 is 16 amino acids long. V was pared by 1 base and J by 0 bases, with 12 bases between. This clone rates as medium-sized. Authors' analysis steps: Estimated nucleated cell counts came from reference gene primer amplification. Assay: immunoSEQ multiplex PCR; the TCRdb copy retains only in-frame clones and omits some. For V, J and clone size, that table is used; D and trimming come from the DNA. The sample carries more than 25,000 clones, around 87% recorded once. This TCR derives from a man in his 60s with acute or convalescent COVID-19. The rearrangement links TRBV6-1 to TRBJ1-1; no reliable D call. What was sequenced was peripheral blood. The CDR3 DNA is TGTGCCAGCAGTGAAGAGTACGGCGGCATGAACACTGAAGCTTTCTTT. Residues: CASSEEYGGMNTEAFF.